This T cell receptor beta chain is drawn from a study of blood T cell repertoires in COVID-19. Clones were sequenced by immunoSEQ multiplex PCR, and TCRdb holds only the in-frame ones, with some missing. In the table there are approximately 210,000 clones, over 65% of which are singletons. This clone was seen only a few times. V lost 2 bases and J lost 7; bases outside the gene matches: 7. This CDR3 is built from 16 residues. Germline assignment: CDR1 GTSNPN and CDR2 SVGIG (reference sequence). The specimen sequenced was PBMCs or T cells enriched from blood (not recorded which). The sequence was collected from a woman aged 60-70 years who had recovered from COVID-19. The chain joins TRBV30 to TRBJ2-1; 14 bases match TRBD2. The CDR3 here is CAWSKGLAGVRNEQFF. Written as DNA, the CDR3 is TGTGCCTGGAGTAAGGGACTAGCGGGAGTGAGGAATGAGCAGTTCTTC. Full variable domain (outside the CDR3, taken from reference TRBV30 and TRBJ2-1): SQTIHQWPATLVQPVGSPLSLECTVEGTSNPNLYWYRQAAGRGLQLLFYSVGIGQISSEVPQNLSASRPQDRQFILSSKKLLLSDSGFYLCAWSKGLAGVRNEQFFGPGTRLTVL.